This T cell receptor (beta chain) was captured by sequencing in a study of CD4+ T cells in melanoma (dated 2022 in TCRdb). About the full investigation: The study examined neoantigen-specific CD4+ T cells in human melanoma.

From the cysteine through the phenylalanine, the CDR3 covers 11 amino acids. Left in the record is the CDR3 DNA by itself, 33 bases read in frame from the first base. For CDR1 and CDR2, the germline V gene lists WSHSY and SAAADI. V loses 11 bases, J loses 3 bases, and the germline ends lie 9 bases apart. Paper-wide results and their limitations: Neoantigen-specific CD4+ T cells in melanoma were reported to show diverse differentiation states. The report described a correlation between neoantigen-specific CD4+ T cells and the function of CD8+ T cells, macrophages and B cells.

In the case of this clone: There is no known antigen for this receptor. Base-call qualities are not available, and no considerably larger clone is one nucleotide away.

Patients with melanoma were used as donors. Library method: the immunoSEQ multiplex PCR assay. The source is immuneACCESS, and TCRdb retained only in-frame sequences with V and J called. Part of the clones is not carried over; for the studies checked, unresolved V genes explain less than half of this, and the remainder is unexplained. Counted in this sample were more than 110,000 clones; about 93% of them appeared once. The top ten hold 1.5% of the sample. This sequence uses TRBV10-2 and TRBJ2-3, with a weak D call of TRBD2 (6 bases match). The clonotype originates from a human donor with melanoma. The nucleotide sequence is TGCGCCGGGGGGAAGACAGATACGCAGTATTTT. The translation is CAGGKTDTQYF.